These T cell receptor beta chains were read from a single sample in a study of T cell repertoires in cytomegalovirus infection. TCRdb re-analysed the reads in MiXCR, keeping a single row per CDR3 protein. This sample carries about 310,000 distinct CDR3 sequences, 9.6% of them seen once, and the ten largest clones take around 2.4%. The specimen was PBMCs. Receptor source: a human donor in good health (CMV status not recorded). Some clones in this sample may be carry-over from other donors' samples. Each CDR3 is given with its conserved first and last residue. The D gene is left open where the match is weak. Not every row has a clone size; where given, it reads once, few, many or a size class.

TRBJ2-2 | many | TRBV7-9 | TRBD1 | TGTGCCAGCAGCTTCCCCGGGACAGGGGCCACCGGGGAGCTGTTTTTT | CASSFPGTGATGELFF
TRBJ2-5 | many | TRBV7-2 | - | TGTGCCAGCAGCTTTATCACGAAAGAGACCCAGTACTTC | CASSFITKETQYF
TRBJ2-3 | - | TRBV6-5 | TRBD2 | TGTGCCAGCAGTTACGGGCCGGGAGGGCTAGCGGGGGCCCCCACAGATACGCAGTATTTT | CASSYGPGGLAGAPTDTQYF
TRBJ2-5 | many | TRBV7-6 | - | TGTGCCAGCAGCTTAGATTGGACTACCCAAGAGACCCAGTACTTC | CASSLDWTTQETQYF
TRBJ2-1 | many | TRBV12-3/TRBV12-4 | - | TGTGCCAGCAGTTTCGGGCCCTATGAGCAGTTCTTC | CASSFGPYEQFF
TRBJ2-1 | many | TRBV7-9 | - | TGTGCCAGCAGCCCACGTGAGGTCTCCTACAATGAGCAGTTCTTC | CASSPREVSYNEQFF
TRBJ2-4 | many | TRBV7-2 | - | TGTGCCAGCAGCTTAGGGACCAAAAACATTCAGTACTTC | CASSLGTKNIQYF
TRBJ1-2 | - | TRBV3-1 | - | TGTGCCACCATTAGTGGGGGTTCGCTAGGGAGCTACACCTTC | CATISGGSLGSYTF
TRBJ1-1 | few | TRBV2 | - | TGTGCCAGCAGTCCTACAGGGAGGAACACTGAAGCTTTCTTT | CASSPTGRNTEAFF
TRBJ1-1 | many | TRBV20-1 | - | TGCAGTTCCCCCCGGCGAGCCCAGAGACTTGACACTGAAGCTTTCTTT | CSSPRRAQRLDTEAFF
TRBJ2-3 | many | TRBV14 | - | TGTGCCAGCAGCCAAGGGCCGGCACGCACAGATACGCAGTATTTT | CASSQGPARTDTQYF
TRBJ2-1 | many | TRBV11-2 | TRBD2 | TGTGCCAGCAGCTTATACGGACTAGAGAGCAATGAGCAGTTCTTC | CASSLYGLESNEQFF
TRBJ2-2 | many | TRBV4-3 | - | TGCGCCAGCAGCCAAGAGACGTCCGGATGGCTCGGGGAGCTGTTTTTT | CASSQETSGWLGELFF
TRBJ2-1 | - | TRBV6-6 | TRBD2 | TGTGCCAGCAGCCTCGGGGGGGGGGCTCCCTACAATGAGCAGTTCTTC | CASSLGGGAPYNEQFF